The subject of this entry is one TCR beta chain. The record originates from a study of blood T cell repertoires in COVID-19. Study information: T cells, B-cell-depleted T cells, or PBMCs supplied cDNA or gDNA.

V dropped 5 bases and J dropped 2; count of bases not matched to a gene: 9. CDR1 LGHNT and CDR2 FRNRAP come from the germline V gene. This CDR3 is built from 17 residues. Assay used: immunoSEQ multiplex PCR; TCRdb lists only in-frame clones, some missing. The sample holds about 260,000 clones, 80% to 90% seen once. The specimen was PBMCs or T cells enriched from blood (not recorded which). This chain connects TRBV12-5 to TRBJ1-4; TRBD1 agrees at 9 bases. This clonotype originated in a woman between 25 and 40 years old with acute COVID-19. The CDR3, as DNA: TGTGCTAGTGGTCCAGGGGACAGGGAGGGGACTAATGAAAAACTGTTTTTT. Its translation is CASGPGDREGTNEKLFF.